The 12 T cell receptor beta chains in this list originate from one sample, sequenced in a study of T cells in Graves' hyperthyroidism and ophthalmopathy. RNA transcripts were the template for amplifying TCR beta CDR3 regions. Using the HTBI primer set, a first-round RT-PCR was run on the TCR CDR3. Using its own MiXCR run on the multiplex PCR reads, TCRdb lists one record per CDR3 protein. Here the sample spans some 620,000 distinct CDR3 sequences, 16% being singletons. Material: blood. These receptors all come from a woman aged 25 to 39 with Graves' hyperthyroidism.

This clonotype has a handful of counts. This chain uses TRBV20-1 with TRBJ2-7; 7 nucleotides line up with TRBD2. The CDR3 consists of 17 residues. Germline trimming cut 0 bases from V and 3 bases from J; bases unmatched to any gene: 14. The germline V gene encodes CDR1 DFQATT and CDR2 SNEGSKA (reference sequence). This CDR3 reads CSARELKLGRILYEQYF. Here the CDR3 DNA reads TGCAGTGCTAGAGAGCTTAAACTCGGGAGGATTCTCTACGAGCAGTACTTC.

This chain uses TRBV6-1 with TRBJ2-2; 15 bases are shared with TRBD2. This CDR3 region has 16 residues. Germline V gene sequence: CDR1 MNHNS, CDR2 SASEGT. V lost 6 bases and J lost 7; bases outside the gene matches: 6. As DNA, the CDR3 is TGTGCCAGCAGGGGACTAGCGGGAGGTTTTGGCGGGGAGCTGTTTTTT. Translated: CASRGLAGGFGGELFF.

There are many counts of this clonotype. CDR3 loop: CASSLTANFEAFF. The CDR3 coding sequence is TGCGCCAGCAGCCTGACAGCAAACTTTGAAGCTTTCTTT. The chain uses TRBV5-1 and TRBJ1-1, with D perhaps TRBD1 (5 bases). CDR3 size: 13 residues. V was pared by 4 bases and J by 7 bases, with 14 bases between. Germline CDR1 SGHRS, CDR2 YFSETQ.

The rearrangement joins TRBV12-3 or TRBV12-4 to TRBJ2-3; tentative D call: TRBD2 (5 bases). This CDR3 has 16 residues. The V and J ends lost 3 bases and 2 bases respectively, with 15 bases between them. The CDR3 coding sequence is TGTGCCAGCAGTTTTGCGTCTAGCCAAACCACAGATACGCAGTATTTT. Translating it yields CASSFASSQTTDTQYF.

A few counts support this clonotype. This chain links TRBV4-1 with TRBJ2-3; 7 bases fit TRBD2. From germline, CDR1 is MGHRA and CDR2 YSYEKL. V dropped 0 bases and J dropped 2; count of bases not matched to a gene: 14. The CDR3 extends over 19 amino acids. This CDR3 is CASSQESTRPAGTTDTQYF. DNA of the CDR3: TGCGCCAGCAGCCAAGAATCGACCCGGCCAGCGGGGACCACAGATACGCAGTATTTT.

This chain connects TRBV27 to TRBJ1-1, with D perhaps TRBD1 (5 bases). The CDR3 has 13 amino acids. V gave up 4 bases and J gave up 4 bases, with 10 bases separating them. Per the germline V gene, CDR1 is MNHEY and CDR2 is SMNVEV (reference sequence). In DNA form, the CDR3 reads TGTGCCAGCAGTTGGACGGGGCCCACTGAAGCTTTCTTT. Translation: CASSWTGPTEAFF.

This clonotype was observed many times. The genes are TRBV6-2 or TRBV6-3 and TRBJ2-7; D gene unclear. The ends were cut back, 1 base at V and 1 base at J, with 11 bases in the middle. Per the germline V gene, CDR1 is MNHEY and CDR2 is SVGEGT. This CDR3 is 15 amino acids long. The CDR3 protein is CASSYYAGESYEQYF. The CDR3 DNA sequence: TGTGCCAGCAGTTACTATGCAGGCGAATCCTACGAGCAGTACTTC.

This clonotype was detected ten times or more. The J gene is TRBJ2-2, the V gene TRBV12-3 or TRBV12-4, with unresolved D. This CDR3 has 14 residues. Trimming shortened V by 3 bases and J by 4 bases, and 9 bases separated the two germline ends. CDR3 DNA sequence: TGTGCCAGCAGTTTGGCATATCGCACCGGGGAGCTGTTTTTT. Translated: CASSLAYRTGELFF.

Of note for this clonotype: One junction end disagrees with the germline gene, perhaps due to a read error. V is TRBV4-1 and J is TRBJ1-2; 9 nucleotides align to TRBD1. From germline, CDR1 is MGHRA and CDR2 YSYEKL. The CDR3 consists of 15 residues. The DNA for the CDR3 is TGCACCAGCAGCCAAGGTGGGGACAGGGAATATGGCTACACCTTC. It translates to CTSSQGGDREYGYTF.

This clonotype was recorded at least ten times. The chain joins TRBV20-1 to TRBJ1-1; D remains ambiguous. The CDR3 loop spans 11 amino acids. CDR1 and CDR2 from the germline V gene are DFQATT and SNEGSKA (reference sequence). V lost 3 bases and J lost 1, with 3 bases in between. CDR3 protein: CSASANTEAFF. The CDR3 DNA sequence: TGCAGTGCTAGCGCGAACACTGAAGCTTTCTTT.

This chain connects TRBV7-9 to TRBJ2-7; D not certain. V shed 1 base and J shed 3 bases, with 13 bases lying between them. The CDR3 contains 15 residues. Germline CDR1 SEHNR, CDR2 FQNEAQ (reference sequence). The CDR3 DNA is TGTGCCAGCAGCTTAGACCCAGCGAGACACTACGAGCAGTACTTC. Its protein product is CASSLDPARHYEQYF.

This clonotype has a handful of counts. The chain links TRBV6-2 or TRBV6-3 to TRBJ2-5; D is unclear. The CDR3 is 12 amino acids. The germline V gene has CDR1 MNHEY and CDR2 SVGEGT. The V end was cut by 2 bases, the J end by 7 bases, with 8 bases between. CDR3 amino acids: CASSYPVWTQYF. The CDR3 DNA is TGTGCCAGCAGTTACCCCGTGTGGACCCAGTACTTC.